Each of the 2 T cell receptor beta chains below was sequenced from the same sample in a study of blood T cell repertoires in COVID-19. Clones were read by immunoSEQ multiplex PCR, and TCRdb kept only the in-frame ones, dropping some. The sample records about 67,000 clones, around 86% being singletons. Sequenced: peripheral blood. These TCRs come from a man aged 50 to 60 with active COVID-19.

CDR3 sequence (DNA): TGTGCCAGCTCACCATCTCTCGCGGGAGGATCCGGGGAGCTGTTTTTT. It encodes CASSPSLAGGSGELFF. The V call is TRBV18, the J call TRBJ2-2; 8 nucleotides align to TRBD2. The trim removed 2 bases at V and 6 bases at J, leaving 8 bases unmatched. CDR3 length: 16 amino acids. In germline, CDR1 is KGHSH, CDR2 LQKENI.

This sequence joins TRBV6-5 and TRBJ2-7, with D hard to call. CDR1 is MNHEY and CDR2 is SVGAGI in the germline V gene. With 6 bases removed from V and 1 base from J, the gap between germline ends came to 13 bases. The CDR3 spans 14 residues. CDR3 DNA sequence: TGTGCCAGCAGGCCCCGCGACACTTCCTACGAGCAGTACTTC. This codes for CASRPRDTSYEQYF.